This T cell receptor (beta chain) was identified during a study of T cell repertoires in cytomegalovirus infection (dated by TCRdb to the late 2010s). Context from the whole study: Alongside well-studied HLA-B-restricted epitopes, the peptide stimulations were aimed at recently identified HLA-C-restricted CMV epitopes, whose presentation resists viral immunomodulation. Donor HLA type was relevant to the analysis, as public TCR beta signatures indicated carriage of CMV infection together with the matching HLA type.

Points the paper makes about the study in general: Carriers of CMV infection plus the relevant HLA type were discriminated by the cumulative frequency of public TCR beta family members in the study cohort and in an independent roughly 400-donor cohort. The ex vivo response was dominated by HLA-C-restricted CMV-specific TCR beta clonotypes, which also provided the single most frequent clonotype in two of eight donors.

Reads for this sample came from an Illumina HiSeq 1500. TCRdb ran its own pipeline on the public reads, namely fastp trimming at Q25 and MiXCR clone calling, and kept in-frame beta chains. When rows share a CDR3 protein, they turn into one entry using the most common DNA and genes. For this sample the table gives about a million distinct CDR3 sequences, of which roughly 30% were detected only once. The ten biggest clones cover more than 12% of the sample. This clonotype appeared once. No antigen is known for it. No much larger clonotype is one base removed from it; base qualities were not supplied. One read offers little support. The CDR3 runs 16 residues from the cysteine to the valine. Left in the record is the CDR3 DNA by itself, 48 bases read in frame from the first base. Interpreted using the paper, the treatment or condition label stands for: in vitro stimulation with specific CMV peptide epitopes to enrich CMV-specific T cells.

Rearrangement joined TRBV12-3 or TRBV12-4 to TRBJ2-7, with TRBD2 identical over 10 junction bases. This sequence originates from a human donor in good health (CMV status not recorded). Some clones in this sample may be carry-over from other donors' samples. This specimen consisted of cultured CD8+ T cells from PBMCs, obtained from culture after CMV antigen stimulation. The DNA reads as follows: TGTGTCAGCAACTATAGCGGGGGGCGTTCTTTCTACGAGCAGTACGTC. The encoded protein is CVSNYSGGRSFYEQYV.